Listed below are T cell receptor beta chains from one sample, sequenced in a study of vaccination and CD4 T cells after COVID-19. Which antigens these TCRs recognize remains unknown. In TCRdb, the PCR reads were re-called with MiXCR into one record per CDR3 protein. The sample lists about 20,000 distinct CDR3 sequences; just over 45% were seen once. The sequencing used CD4+ T cells from blood, cultured in vitro, collected after SARS-CoV-2 vaccination. These receptors came from a human donor who had recovered from COVID-19. The CDR3 runs from the conserved cysteine through the conserved F or W. The D gene is left open where the match is weak. Size tells how often a clone was seen (once, few, many) or the class of an expanded clone, and some rows leave it out.

V gene	clone size	J gene	D gene	CDR3 protein
TRBV7-2	few	TRBJ1-2	.	CASSSTTGSANYGYTF
TRBV7-2	few	TRBJ1-5	.	CASSLDQISNQPQHF
TRBV28	.	TRBJ1-6	.	CASSQLGGNNSPLHF
TRBV25-1	.	TRBJ2-5	.	CASTMKEGSEETQYF
TRBV14	.	TRBJ2-4	.	CASSQGVENIQYF
TRBV6-1	few	TRBJ2-5	TRBD2	CASRPSGNDQETQYF
TRBV28	.	TRBJ1-3	.	CASSSGIDSGNTIYF
TRBV20-1	few	TRBJ1-1	.	CSASLAGQNTEAFF
TRBV6-1	.	TRBJ2-7	.	CASSTGLQKGYEQYF
TRBV6-1	few	TRBJ1-5	.	CASSEAGGANQPQHF
TRBV11-2	few	TRBJ1-6	TRBD1	CASIPGQGNSPLHF
TRBV7-2	.	TRBJ1-5	.	CASSLTGDRRQPQHF
TRBV5-1	.	TRBJ1-2	TRBD1	CASSPKEGTGAVYGYTF
TRBV5-5	.	TRBJ1-1	TRBD1	CASSLVGQGNTEAFF
TRBV20-1	few	TRBJ1-2	.	CSARGSYHNREGANYGYTF
TRBV12-3/TRBV12-4	.	TRBJ2-7	.	CASSLGPGQEQYF
TRBV6-1	few	TRBJ1-1	TRBD1	CASSLGDRGRGSTEAFF
TRBV7-2	.	TRBJ1-2	TRBD1	CASSLGRDRAYGYTF
TRBV6-1	.	TRBJ1-2	.	CASWSPGPNYGYTF
TRBV6-1	.	TRBJ1-2	.	CASRVRGNGYTF
TRBV20-1	large	TRBJ2-5	TRBD1	CSARGDRGSGETQYF
TRBV7-9	few	.	TRBD1	CASSLHKGAEQYF
TRBV10-3	.	TRBJ2-4	TRBD2	CAISAGLAGDIQYF
TRBV7-2	.	TRBJ1-2	TRBD1	CASSLRQGVNYGYTF
TRBV28	.	TRBJ1-2	.	CASSRTGKYGYTF
TRBV6-2/TRBV6-3	once	TRBJ1-6	TRBD1	CASRPLGQGNSALHF
TRBV20-1	few	TRBJ1-5	.	CSATTDGWQPQHF
TRBV20-1	.	TRBJ2-7	TRBD2	CSAQSPGGGTSVYEQYF
TRBV10-3	.	TRBJ1-5	TRBD1	CAISGTKTGTSSEPQHF
TRBV2	.	TRBJ1-1	.	CASSNPHVGAFF
TRBV19	few	TRBJ1-5	.	CASSVSGSNQPQHF
TRBV20-1	.	TRBJ1-3	.	CSASITSGNTIYF
TRBV21-1	.	TRBJ2-7	.	CASSGRLSYEQYF
TRBV27	.	TRBJ1-2	.	CASSPAPGYGYTF
TRBV7-2	.	TRBJ1-6	.	CASSSRLGSYNSPLHF